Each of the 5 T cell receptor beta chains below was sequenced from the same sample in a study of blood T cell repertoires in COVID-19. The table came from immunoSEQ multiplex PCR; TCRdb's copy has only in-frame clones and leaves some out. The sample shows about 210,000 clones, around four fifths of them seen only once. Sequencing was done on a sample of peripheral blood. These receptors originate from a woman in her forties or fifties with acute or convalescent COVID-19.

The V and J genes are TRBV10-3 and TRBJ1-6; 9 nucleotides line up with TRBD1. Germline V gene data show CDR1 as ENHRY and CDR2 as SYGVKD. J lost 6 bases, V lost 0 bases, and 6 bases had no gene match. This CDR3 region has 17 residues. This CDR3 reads CAISESGQGTLNSPLHF. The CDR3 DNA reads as TGTGCCATCAGTGAGTCGGGACAGGGAACACTTAATTCACCCCTCCACTTT.

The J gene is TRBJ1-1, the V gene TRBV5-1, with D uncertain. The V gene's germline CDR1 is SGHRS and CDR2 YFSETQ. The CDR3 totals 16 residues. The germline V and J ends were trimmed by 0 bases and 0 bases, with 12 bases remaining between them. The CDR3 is CASSLGARNMNTEAFF. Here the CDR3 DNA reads TGCGCCAGCAGCTTGGGGGCACGTAATATGAACACTGAAGCTTTCTTT.

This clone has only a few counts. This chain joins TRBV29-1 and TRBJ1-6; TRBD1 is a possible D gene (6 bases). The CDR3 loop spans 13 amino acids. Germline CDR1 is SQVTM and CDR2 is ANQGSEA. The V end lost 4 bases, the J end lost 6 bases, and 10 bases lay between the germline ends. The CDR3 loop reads CSVGTGPNSPLHF. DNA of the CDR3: TGCAGCGTTGGAACAGGGCCTAATTCACCCCTCCACTTT.

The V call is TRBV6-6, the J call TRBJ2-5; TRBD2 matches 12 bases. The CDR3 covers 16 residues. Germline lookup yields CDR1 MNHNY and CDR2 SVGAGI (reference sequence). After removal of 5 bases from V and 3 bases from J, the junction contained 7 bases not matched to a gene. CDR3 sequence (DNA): TGTGCCAGCAGTCCGAGAGCTAGCGGGAGGGAAGAGACCCAGTACTTC. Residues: CASSPRASGREETQYF.

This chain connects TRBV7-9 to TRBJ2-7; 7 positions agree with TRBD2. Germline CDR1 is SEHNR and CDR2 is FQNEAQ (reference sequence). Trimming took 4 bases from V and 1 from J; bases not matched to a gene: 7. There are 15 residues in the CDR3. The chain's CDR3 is CASSSSGTGSYEQYF. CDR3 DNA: TGTGCCAGCAGCTCCAGCGGGACTGGTTCCTACGAGCAGTACTTC.